This T cell receptor beta chain was identified in a study of cytotoxic CD8 clonotypes in ibrutinib-treated CLL. Assay used: immunoSEQ multiplex PCR; TCRdb lists only in-frame clones, some missing. This sample has approximately 15,000 clones, with 64% found just once. Germline assignment: CDR1 LNHDA and CDR2 SQIVND (reference sequence). There are 11 residues in the CDR3. V dropped 1 base and J dropped 11 bases, with 5 bases sitting between them. The sequence came from a human donor with chronic lymphocytic leukemia. The rearrangement joins TRBV19 to TRBJ1-4; D perhaps matches TRBD1 (5 bases). This specimen consisted of PBMCs, obtained before ibrutinib treatment. CDR3 coding DNA: TGTGCCAGTAGTATAGGGGGGAAACTGTTTTTT. Translated, it gives CASSIGGKLFF. Full variable domain (remainder filled in from reference TRBV19 and TRBJ1-4): DGGITQSPKYLFRKEGQNVTLSCEQNLNHDAMYWYRQDPGQGLRLIYYSQIVNDFQKGDIAEGYSVSREKKESFPLTVTSAQKNPTAFYLCASSIGGKLFFGSGTQLSVL.